This entry lists 14 T cell receptor beta chains sequenced from one sample in a study of cytomegalovirus exposure and HLA in healthy donors. The PCR had 60 Vbeta and 13 Jbeta primers. The method was immunoSEQ multiplex PCR; TCRdb's version includes in-frame clones alone and lacks a portion of them. The data hold 200,000 or so clones, with 80% to 85% observed a single time. The sequenced sample consisted of PBMCs. Receptor source: a middle-aged woman in good health and CMV-seronegative.

The chain combines TRBV25-1 with TRBJ2-2; the D gene is possibly TRBD1 (5 bases). The V gene lost 0 bases and the J gene lost 5 bases, with 16 bases spanning the gap. Germline CDR1 and CDR2: MGHDK and SYGVNS. This CDR3 is built from 17 residues. The CDR3 loop is CASSEYISREWTGELFF. As DNA, the CDR3 is TGTGCCAGCAGTGAATATATTTCCAGGGAATGGACCGGGGAGCTGTTTTTT.

This clone has a handful of counts. J is TRBJ2-5 and V is TRBV6-5; D possibly corresponds to TRBD1 (6 bases). Germline CDR1 reads MNHEY; CDR2 reads SVGAGI. The CDR3 is 14 amino acids. Deletions cut 0 bases from V and 4 bases from J, with 9 bases between. CDR3 sequence reads: CASSYSPRGETQYF. As DNA, the CDR3 is TGTGCCAGCAGTTACTCTCCCAGGGGAGAGACCCAGTACTTC.

The CDR3 DNA sequence: TGTGCCAGCAGTTTATGGGGTGGGGGGTCGGCCACCGGGGAGCTGTTTTTT. Protein sequence: CASSLWGGGSATGELFF. The J gene is TRBJ2-2, the V gene TRBV27, with D perhaps matching TRBD2 (6 bases). From germline, CDR1 is MNHEY and CDR2 SMNVEV (reference sequence). This CDR3 region has 17 residues. Trimming cost V 1 base and J 4 bases, with 16 bases left between them.

CDR3 DNA: TGCGCCAGCAGCTTGATCGGGGGGCGAAGCACAGATACGCAGTATTTT. Amino acid sequence: CASSLIGGRSTDTQYF. V gene TRBV5-1 combines with J gene TRBJ2-3; D possibly corresponds to TRBD2 (7 bases). Trimming removed 1 base from V and 0 bases from J, with 12 bases in between. The CDR3 has 16 amino acids. Germline V gene data show CDR1 as SGHRS and CDR2 as YFSETQ.

Comment on this clone: The limits of the CDR3 on the DNA are not certain, so only TCRdb's listed CDR3 is given. The chain employs TRBV18 and TRBJ1-3. The germline V gene encodes CDR1 KGHSH and CDR2 LQKENI. Both ends counted, the CDR3 spans 18 residues. The CDR3 sequence is CASSRTTGNLHFGNTIYF.

The chain combines TRBV13 with TRBJ2-7; a weak D match, TRBD2 (5 bases). This CDR3 has 14 amino acids. Germline V gene sequence: CDR1 PRHDT, CDR2 FYEKMQ (reference sequence). The V and J ends lost 5 bases and 3 bases respectively, with 14 bases between them. Here the CDR3 DNA reads TGTGCCAGCAGCCCAACGGGATCGGGCTACGAGCAGTACTTC. This sequence encodes CASSPTGSGYEQYF. Drawing the rest from reference TRBV13 and TRBJ2-7, the complete variable domain is AAGVIQSPRHLIKEKRETATLKCYPIPRHDTVYWYQQGPGQDPQFLISFYEKMQSDKGSIPDRFSAQQFSDYHSELNMSSLELGDSALYFCASSPTGSGYEQYFGPGTRLTVT.

The chain joins TRBV5-6 to TRBJ1-2, with TRBD1 identical over 9 bases. CDR3 length: 15 residues. V trimming: 4 bases; J trimming: 8 bases; junction bases outside the gene matches: 12. Per germline, CDR1 SGHDT and CDR2 YYEEEE. The CDR3 DNA reads as TGTGCCAGCAGCGTTCTACAGGGGGCGTCGTTAGGCTACACCTTC. It is translated as CASSVLQGASLGYTF. The variable domain in full, with the rest retrieved from reference TRBV5-6 and TRBJ1-2, is DAGVTQSPTHLIKTRGQQVTLRCSPKSGHDTVSWYQQALGQGPQFIFQYYEEEERQRGNFPDRFSGHQFPNYSSELNVNALLLGDSALYLCASSVLQGASLGYTFGSGTRLTVV.

In DNA form, the CDR3 reads TGCGCCAGCAGCTTGTTAGAGGGCTCCTACGAGCAGTACTTC. It yields the protein CASSLLEGSYEQYF. V gene TRBV5-1 combines with J gene TRBJ2-7; tentative D call: TRBD2 (5 bases). CDR1 and CDR2 (germline): SGHRS, YFSETQ. V lost 1 base to trimming and J lost 0 bases, with 8 bases between them. The CDR3 covers 14 residues.

The V call is TRBV5-4, the J call TRBJ1-2, with 8 bases fitting TRBD1. CDR3 size: 14 residues. V dropped 7 bases and J dropped 8; count of bases not matched to a gene: 13. The germline V gene encodes CDR1 SGHNT and CDR2 YYREEE (reference sequence). CDR3 amino acids: CASGGAGGARGYTF. For the CDR3, the DNA is TGTGCCAGCGGGGGCGCAGGGGGCGCGAGAGGCTACACCTTC.

This clone has more than one count but fewer than ten. V and J are TRBV5-1 and TRBJ2-5; 11 bases are a match to TRBD2. The last part of the DNA fits TRBJ2-7 better; the J call may be wrong. This CDR3 spans 15 amino acids. CDR1 and CDR2 (germline): SGHRS, YFSETQ. The CDR3 reads CASSWGTSGLNEQYF. In nucleotides, the CDR3 is TGCGCCAGCAGCTGGGGGACTAGCGGCCTTAACGAGCAGTACTTC.

The V and J genes are TRBV7-8 and TRBJ1-1; no clear D gene. Trimming left V 5 bases short and J 0 bases short, with 16 bases between. This CDR3 is built from 16 residues. Germline CDR1 is SGHVS and CDR2 is FQNEAQ. In DNA, the CDR3 is TGTGCCAGCAGCCCCGGGATTCGGGGAGTGAACACTGAAGCTTTCTTT. This encodes CASSPGIRGVNTEAFF.

The chain recombines TRBV6-1 with TRBJ1-5; D might be TRBD1 (5 bases). The CDR3 extends over 13 amino acids. The germline V gene encodes CDR1 MNHNS and CDR2 SASEGT. The germline V and J ends were trimmed by 3 bases and 7 bases, with 10 bases remaining between them. The CDR3 protein is CASSDREGQPQHF. As DNA, the CDR3 is TGTGCCAGCAGTGACAGGGAAGGACAGCCCCAGCATTTT.

The table lists this clone with a few counts. The chain combines TRBV5-1 with TRBJ1-2, with 7 bases lining up with TRBD1. CDR1 is SGHRS and CDR2 is YFSETQ in the germline V gene. The CDR3 spans 16 residues. J gave up 1 base and V 0 bases, and 6 bases lay outside the gene matches. CDR3 in amino acids: CASSLAGQMDNYGYTF. CDR3 nucleotide sequence: TGCGCCAGCAGCTTGGCGGGACAGATGGATAACTATGGCTACACCTTC.

CDR3: CASLVSGVTDTQYF. The CDR3 DNA sequence: TGTGCCAGCCTCGTCAGCGGGGTCACAGATACGCAGTATTTT. This rearrangement joins TRBV7-8 to TRBJ2-3, with TRBD2 matching 7 bases. The germline CDR1 and CDR2 sequences are SGHVS and FQNEAQ. The V gene end was trimmed by 8 bases and the J gene end by 2 bases; junction bases not matched to a gene: 7. The CDR3 consists of 14 residues.